Below, 2 T cell receptor beta chains from the same sample are listed, as sequenced in a study of T cells in Graves' hyperthyroidism and ophthalmopathy. TCR beta CDR3 region amplification was performed from RNA transcripts. The HTBI primer set served for first-round RT-PCR of the TCR CDR3. One entry per CDR3 protein, called by TCRdb with MiXCR from the multiplex PCR reads. The table has under 350,000 distinct CDR3 sequences, approximately 22% seen once. Material for sequencing was blood. The receptors were gathered from a woman between 45 and 60 years old with Graves' hyperthyroidism.

Only a few counts were recorded for this clonotype. The rearrangement uses TRBV20-1 and TRBJ2-7; D is ambiguous. This CDR3 contains 12 residues. V was shortened by 6 bases and J by 0 bases, with 9 bases between the two germline ends. In germline, CDR1 is DFQATT, CDR2 SNEGSKA (reference sequence). The CDR3, as DNA: TGCAGTGCCTATACAAGCTCCTACGAGCAGTACTTC. The encoded protein is CSAYTSSYEQYF.

The chain has TRBV27 and TRBJ1-3; D uncertain. V lost 5 bases, J lost 0 bases, and 8 bases lay in between. Germline CDR1 is MNHEY and CDR2 is SMNVEV (reference sequence). The CDR3 loop spans 14 amino acids. Written as DNA, the CDR3 is TGTGCCAGCAGTCGCGGGAACTCTGGAAACACCATATATTTT. This gives the protein CASSRGNSGNTIYF.